This T cell receptor (beta chain) was captured by sequencing in a study of human T cells and chemical hapten exposure (dated by TCRdb to the early 2020s). About the study as a whole: For sensitization, 2% DPC in acetone was applied to a roughly 2 cm by roughly 2 cm area of upper inner arm skin. Libraries were pooled for sequencing, and per-sample TCR yields varied mainly because of small differences in library volumes within the pool. Patients additionally received weekly therapeutic DPC doses to the scalp throughout the approximately 25-week study period. Patch testing on the upper back used Finn chambers containing 0.01% DPC, with scoring done after 6 days according to International Contact Dermatitis Research Group standards. The study tracked peripheral blood TCR repertoire changes in vivo during primary and secondary sensitization to the hapten diphenylcyclopropenone (DPC) in alopecia patients. For TCR sequencing, blood came from some 31 alopecia patients at anywhere from one to four time points (pre-sensitization, 2, 6 and 24 weeks). Patient blood was sampled pre-sensitization (week 0) and at 2, 6 and about 24 weeks after DPC sensitization. The patient cohort, mostly female, included alopecia areata with under or over 50% scalp involvement, alopecia totalis and alopecia universalis. Study-level results and caveats: Because every patient had alopecia, a presumed autoimmune disease, the patients' immune response might differ from that of healthy individuals. Compared with pre-sensitization or healthy control sets, expanded TCRs formed significantly more large CDR3 similarity clusters, which is consistent with antigen-driven responses. The number of TCRs above 1 in 1000 frequency did not change with DPC sensitization; there was no evidence of global repertoire structure alterations. After repeated subsampling, changes were observed in the strength of the expansion versus patch-test correlation and in the threshold at which the correlation became significant. Patch test score was positively correlated with the number of PT1 expanded TCRs, with significance at thresholds 8, 16 and 32 but not at 4.

Note on this clonotype: No cognate antigen has been identified for it. Base qualities are missing; no much larger clone stands one base away.

Library generation was performed with RACE. The sequencing machine was a NextSeq 500. During library preparation, unique molecular identifiers were attached to individual cDNA molecules so that TCRs could be counted in a quantitative, reproducible way. Both TCR alpha and TCR beta chains were sequenced from each blood RNA sample. The authors processed their data as follows. A median of around 96,000 TCRs per sample was observed, with a range of 23,224 to 690,600. V, J and CDR3 annotation of the TCR reads was carried out using the Decombinator software suite. To make PS versus PT1 abundance plots, every sample was subsampled to the same number of TCRs (28,000). TCRs were defined as expanded if absent before sensitization and observed at least eight times at the 2-week time point. The public reads were quality trimmed at Q25 with fastp and then assembled into clones with MiXCR by TCRdb, keeping productive beta chains. Rows matching on CDR3 protein sequence are summarized as one entry with the most common DNA and genes. The V and J calls, along with clone size, are taken from TCRdb and not from the paper's own processing. This sample has 95,000 or so distinct CDR3 sequences in its table, and about 11% of those were observed once. 2.2% of the sample is taken by the ten largest.

The germline V gene specifies KGHDR as CDR1 and SFDVKD as CDR2. CDR3 length: 13 amino acids, cysteine to valine. CDR3 DNA is the only sequence kept; it has 39 bases, read in frame from the first base. V sheds 9 bases and J sheds 0 bases, leaving 11 bases between their ends. Explained via the paper, the time point label denotes: patch test 1, 2 weeks after DPC sensitization. In the paper's terms, the treatment or condition label means: therapeutic diphenylcyclopropenone sensitization with weekly scalp DPC. Blood at each patch-test visit was drawn before the patch test was applied. Patients were considered eligible if aged 18 to 70, diagnosed with alopecia and deemed suitable for DPC therapy, and patients were excluded if pregnant. Total RNA was isolated from unfractionated whole blood collected in Tempus Blood RNA tubes.

The clonotype was recovered from a man aged 35-49 years with alopecia areata. Some clones in this sample may be carry-over from other donors' samples. The rearrangement joined TRBV24-1 to TRBJ2-7; the D gene is perhaps TRBD2, from 5 matching bases. The starting material was whole blood, obtained in connection with sensitization to the hapten diphenylcyclopropenone (DPC). The CDR3 region reads CATPGVSSYEQYV. The sequenced DNA is TGTGCCACCCCCGGGGTCAGCTCCTACGAGCAGTACGTC.